The clone carrying this T cell receptor (beta chain) was detected ten times or more. Antigen specificity is unknown. The library targeted TCRbeta and was prepared with unique molecular identifiers. TCRdb reprocessed the PCR reads with MiXCR, giving one entry per CDR3 protein. This sample has about 150,000 distinct CDR3 sequences, with roughly 10% found just once. The source of the sample is a study of T-cell reconstitution after alpha-beta-depleted transplantation in children. V lost 4 bases to trimming and J lost 10 bases; unmatched junction nucleotides: 7. The CDR3 runs 14 residues. CDR1 and CDR2 from the germline V gene are SQVTM and ANQGSEA. Broader study findings: Reportedly, roughly two months post-transplant, alpha-beta T cells arose from several hundred expanded graft clones. Some patients showed high day-60 TCRbeta diversity, which derived from surviving recipient T cells and thymic progenitors. Newly made T cells mostly supplied T-cell counts and diversity one year after transplant.

The chain combines TRBV29-1 with TRBJ2-1; TRBD2 aligns across 13 bases. The sample here was PBMCs, taken before TCRalphabeta/CD19-depleted stem cell transplant. This clonotype originated in a boy aged 2 to 10 with acute myeloid leukemia, due to receive a stem cell transplant. CDR3 in DNA: TGCAGCGTTGGCGGGACTAGCGGGAAGGTAGAGCAGTTCTTC. Translation: CSVGGTSGKVEQFF.